This TCR beta chain was captured in a study of blood T cell repertoires in COVID-19. Overall study context: T cells, B-cell-depleted T cells, or PBMCs provided the cDNA or gDNA that served as material.

The cohort comprised adults aged roughly 18 to 100 years residing in some 24 US areas. Cohort assignment relied on participant-reported clinical history. Using immunoSEQ multiplex PCR, the repertoire was profiled, and TCRdb retains in-frame clones only, with some absent. Here the sample spans 490,000 or so clones, over 75% being singletons. Sequences were obtained from PBMCs or T cells enriched from blood (not recorded which). This TCR was sampled from a woman aged 40 to 50 who had recovered from COVID-19.

In DNA, the CDR3 is TGTGCCAGCAGCTTGCCGGACAGGGACTATGGCTACACCTTC. Residues: CASSLPDRDYGYTF. The chain employs TRBV7-9 and TRBJ1-2; 8 positions match TRBD1. In germline, CDR1 is SEHNR, CDR2 FQNEAQ (reference sequence). This CDR3 region has 14 residues. The V gene end was trimmed by 3 bases and the J gene end by 3 bases; junction bases not matched to a gene: 3.